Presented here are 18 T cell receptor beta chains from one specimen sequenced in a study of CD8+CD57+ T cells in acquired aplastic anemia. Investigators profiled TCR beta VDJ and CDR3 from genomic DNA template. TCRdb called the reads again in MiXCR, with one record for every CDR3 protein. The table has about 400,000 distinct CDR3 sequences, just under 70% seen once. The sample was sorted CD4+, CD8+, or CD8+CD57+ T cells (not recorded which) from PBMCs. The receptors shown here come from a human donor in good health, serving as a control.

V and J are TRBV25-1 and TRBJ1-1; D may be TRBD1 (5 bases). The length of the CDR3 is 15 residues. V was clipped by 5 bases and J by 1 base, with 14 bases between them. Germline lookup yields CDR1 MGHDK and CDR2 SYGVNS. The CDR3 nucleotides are TGTGCCAGCAGTAGGGGCTTGTGGGGGAACACTGAAGCTTTCTTT. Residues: CASSRGLWGNTEAFF.

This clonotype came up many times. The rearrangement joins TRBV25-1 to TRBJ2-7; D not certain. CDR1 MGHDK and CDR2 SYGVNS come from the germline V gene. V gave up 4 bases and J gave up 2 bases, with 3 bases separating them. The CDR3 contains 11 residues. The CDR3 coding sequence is TGTGCCAGCAGTGCGGCCTACGAGCAGTACTTC. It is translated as CASSAAYEQYF.

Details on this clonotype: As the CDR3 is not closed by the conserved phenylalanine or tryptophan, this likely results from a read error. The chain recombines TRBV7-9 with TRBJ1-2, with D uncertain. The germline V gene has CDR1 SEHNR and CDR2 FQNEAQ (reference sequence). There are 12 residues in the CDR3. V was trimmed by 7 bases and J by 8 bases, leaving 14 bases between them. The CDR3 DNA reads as TGTGCCAGCAAATATGGTACCGACGGCTACACCCTC. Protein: CASKYGTDGYTL.

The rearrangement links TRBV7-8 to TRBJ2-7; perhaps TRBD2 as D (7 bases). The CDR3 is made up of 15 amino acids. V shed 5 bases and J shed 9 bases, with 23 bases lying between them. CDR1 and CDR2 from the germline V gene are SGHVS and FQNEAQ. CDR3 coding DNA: TGTGCCAGCAGCGAATCCGGTGGGGGGGGGGGCTTGCAGTACTTC. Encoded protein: CASSESGGGGGLQYF.

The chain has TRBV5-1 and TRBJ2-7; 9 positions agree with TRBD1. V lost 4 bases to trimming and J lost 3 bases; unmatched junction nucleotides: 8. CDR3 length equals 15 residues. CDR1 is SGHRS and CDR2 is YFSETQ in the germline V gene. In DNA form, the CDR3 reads TGCGCCAGCAGCGGGACAGGGAGGACTGACTACGAGCAGTACTTC. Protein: CASSGTGRTDYEQYF.

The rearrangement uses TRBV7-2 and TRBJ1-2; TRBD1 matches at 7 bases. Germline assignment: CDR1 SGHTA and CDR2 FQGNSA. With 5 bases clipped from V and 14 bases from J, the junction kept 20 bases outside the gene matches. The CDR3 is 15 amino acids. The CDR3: CASSTGVYTGELQTF. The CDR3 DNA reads TGTGCCAGCAGCACAGGGGTATACACCGGGGAGCTCCAAACCTTC.

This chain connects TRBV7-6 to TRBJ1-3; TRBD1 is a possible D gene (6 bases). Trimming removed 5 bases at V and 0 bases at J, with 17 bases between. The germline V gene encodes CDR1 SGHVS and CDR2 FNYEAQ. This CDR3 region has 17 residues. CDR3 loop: CASSLGVGANSGNTIYF. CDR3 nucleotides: TGTGCCAGCAGCCTAGGGGTGGGGGCGAACTCTGGAAACACCATATATTTT.

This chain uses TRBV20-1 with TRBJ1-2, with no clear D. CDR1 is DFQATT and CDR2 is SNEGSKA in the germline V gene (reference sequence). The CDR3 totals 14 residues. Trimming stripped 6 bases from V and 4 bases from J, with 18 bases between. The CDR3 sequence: CSAPAPGGVYGYTF. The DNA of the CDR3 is TGCAGTGCCCCCGCTCCAGGAGGCGTCTATGGCTACACCTTC.

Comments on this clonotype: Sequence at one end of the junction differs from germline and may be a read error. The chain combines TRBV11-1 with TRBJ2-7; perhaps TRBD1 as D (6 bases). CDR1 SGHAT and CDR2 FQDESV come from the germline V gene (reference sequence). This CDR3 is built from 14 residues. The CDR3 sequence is CASSPNALRTVSFF. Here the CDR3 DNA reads TGCGCCAGCAGCCCAAACGCCTTGAGGACAGTCAGTTTCTTC.

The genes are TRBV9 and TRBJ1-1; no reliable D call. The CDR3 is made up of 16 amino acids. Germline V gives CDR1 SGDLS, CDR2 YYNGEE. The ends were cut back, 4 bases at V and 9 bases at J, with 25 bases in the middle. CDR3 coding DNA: TGTGCCAGCAGCTCCCACGGGGAACTGAACTACGAGCAAGCTTTCTTT. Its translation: CASSSHGELNYEQAFF.

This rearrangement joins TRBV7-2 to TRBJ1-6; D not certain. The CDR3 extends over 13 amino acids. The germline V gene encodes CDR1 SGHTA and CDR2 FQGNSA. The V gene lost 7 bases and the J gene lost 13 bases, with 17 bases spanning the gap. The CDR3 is CASNVATVRPLHF. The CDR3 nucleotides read TGTGCCAGCAATGTAGCCACCGTCAGGCCCCTCCACTTT.

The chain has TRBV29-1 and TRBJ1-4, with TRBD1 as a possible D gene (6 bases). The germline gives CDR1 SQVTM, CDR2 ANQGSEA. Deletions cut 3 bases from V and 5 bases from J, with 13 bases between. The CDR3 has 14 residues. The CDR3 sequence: CSVDPTGRNEKLFF. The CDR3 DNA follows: TGCAGCGTTGATCCGACAGGTCGGAATGAAAAACTGTTTTTT.

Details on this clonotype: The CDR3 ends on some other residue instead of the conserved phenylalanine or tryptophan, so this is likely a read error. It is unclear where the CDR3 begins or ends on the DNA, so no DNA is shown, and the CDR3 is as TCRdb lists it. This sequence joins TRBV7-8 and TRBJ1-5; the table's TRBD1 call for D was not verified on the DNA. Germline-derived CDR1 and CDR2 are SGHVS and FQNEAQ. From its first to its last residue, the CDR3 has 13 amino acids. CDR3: CASSETGNSNPHL.

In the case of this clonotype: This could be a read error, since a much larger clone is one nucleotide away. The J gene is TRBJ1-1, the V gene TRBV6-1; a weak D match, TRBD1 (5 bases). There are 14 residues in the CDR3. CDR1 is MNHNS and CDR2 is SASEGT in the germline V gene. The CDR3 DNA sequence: TGTGCCGGCAGCCCAGGGTTCGCGAACACTGAAGCTTTCTTT. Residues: CAGSPGFANTEAFF.

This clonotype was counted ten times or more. The CDR3, as DNA: TGTGCCAGCAGCTTAGTAGGGGCCGGAGACACAGATACGCAGTATTTT. It specifies CASSLVGAGDTDTQYF. V gene TRBV5-6 combines with J gene TRBJ2-3, with D perhaps TRBD1 (5 bases). Germline CDR1 SGHDT, CDR2 YYEEEE. V lost 2 bases to trimming and J lost 2 bases, with 15 bases between them. This CDR3 is 16 amino acids long. The whole variable domain, remainder taken from reference TRBV5-6 and TRBJ2-3, is DAGVTQSPTHLIKTRGQQVTLRCSPKSGHDTVSWYQQALGQGPQFIFQYYEEEERQRGNFPDRFSGHQFPNYSSELNVNALLLGDSALYLCASSLVGAGDTDTQYFGPGTRLTVL.

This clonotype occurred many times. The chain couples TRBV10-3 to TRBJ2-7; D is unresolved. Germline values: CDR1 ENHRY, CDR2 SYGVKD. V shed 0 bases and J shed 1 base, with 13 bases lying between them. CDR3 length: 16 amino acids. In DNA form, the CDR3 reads TGTGCCATCAGTGAGTCGCGGCTATCGGGTTCCTACGAGCAGTACTTC. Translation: CAISESRLSGSYEQYF.

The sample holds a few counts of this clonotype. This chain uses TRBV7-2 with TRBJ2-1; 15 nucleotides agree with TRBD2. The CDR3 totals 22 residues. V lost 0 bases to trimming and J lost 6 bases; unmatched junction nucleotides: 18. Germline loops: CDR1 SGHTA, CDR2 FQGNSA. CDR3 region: CASSLARPWTSGGAGLFNEQFF. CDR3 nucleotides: TGTGCCAGCAGCTTAGCGCGACCGTGGACTAGCGGGGGGGCCGGTTTATTCAATGAGCAGTTCTTC.

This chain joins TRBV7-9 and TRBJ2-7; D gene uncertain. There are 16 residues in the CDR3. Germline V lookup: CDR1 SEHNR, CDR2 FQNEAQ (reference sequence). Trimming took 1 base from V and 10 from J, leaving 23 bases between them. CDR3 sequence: CASSLVRLGGYTFQYF. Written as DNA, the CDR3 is TGTGCCAGCAGCTTAGTCAGGTTGGGTGGCTACACCTTCCAGTACTTC. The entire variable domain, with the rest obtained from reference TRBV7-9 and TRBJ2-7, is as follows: DTGVSQNPRHKITKRGQNVTFRCDPISEHNRLYWYRQTLGQGPEFLTYFQNEAQLEKSRLLSDRFSAERPKGSFSTLEIQRTEQGDSAMYLCASSLVRLGGYTFQYFGPGTRLTVT.